This TCR beta chain was captured in a study of CD8+CD57+ T cells in acquired aplastic anemia. TCR beta VDJ and CDR3 profiles were obtained from a genomic DNA template. TCRdb fed the reads into MiXCR, producing one record per CDR3 protein. Altogether approximately 45,000 distinct CDR3 sequences are present, around 72% being singletons, with the ten largest covering about a third. From germline, CDR1 is SNHLY and CDR2 FYNNEI. The V gene end was trimmed by 6 bases and the J gene end by 1 base; junction bases not matched to a gene: 6. The CDR3 has 16 residues. Sequenced input: sorted CD4+, CD8+, or CD8+CD57+ T cells (not recorded which) from PBMCs. The chain has TRBV2 and TRBJ2-5, with 12 bases identical to TRBD2. The sequence came from a human donor in good health, serving as a control. The CDR3 sequence is CASRSLAGGIQETQYF. In nucleotides, the CDR3 is TGTGCCAGCAGGTCCCTAGCGGGAGGGATCCAAGAGACCCAGTACTTC.